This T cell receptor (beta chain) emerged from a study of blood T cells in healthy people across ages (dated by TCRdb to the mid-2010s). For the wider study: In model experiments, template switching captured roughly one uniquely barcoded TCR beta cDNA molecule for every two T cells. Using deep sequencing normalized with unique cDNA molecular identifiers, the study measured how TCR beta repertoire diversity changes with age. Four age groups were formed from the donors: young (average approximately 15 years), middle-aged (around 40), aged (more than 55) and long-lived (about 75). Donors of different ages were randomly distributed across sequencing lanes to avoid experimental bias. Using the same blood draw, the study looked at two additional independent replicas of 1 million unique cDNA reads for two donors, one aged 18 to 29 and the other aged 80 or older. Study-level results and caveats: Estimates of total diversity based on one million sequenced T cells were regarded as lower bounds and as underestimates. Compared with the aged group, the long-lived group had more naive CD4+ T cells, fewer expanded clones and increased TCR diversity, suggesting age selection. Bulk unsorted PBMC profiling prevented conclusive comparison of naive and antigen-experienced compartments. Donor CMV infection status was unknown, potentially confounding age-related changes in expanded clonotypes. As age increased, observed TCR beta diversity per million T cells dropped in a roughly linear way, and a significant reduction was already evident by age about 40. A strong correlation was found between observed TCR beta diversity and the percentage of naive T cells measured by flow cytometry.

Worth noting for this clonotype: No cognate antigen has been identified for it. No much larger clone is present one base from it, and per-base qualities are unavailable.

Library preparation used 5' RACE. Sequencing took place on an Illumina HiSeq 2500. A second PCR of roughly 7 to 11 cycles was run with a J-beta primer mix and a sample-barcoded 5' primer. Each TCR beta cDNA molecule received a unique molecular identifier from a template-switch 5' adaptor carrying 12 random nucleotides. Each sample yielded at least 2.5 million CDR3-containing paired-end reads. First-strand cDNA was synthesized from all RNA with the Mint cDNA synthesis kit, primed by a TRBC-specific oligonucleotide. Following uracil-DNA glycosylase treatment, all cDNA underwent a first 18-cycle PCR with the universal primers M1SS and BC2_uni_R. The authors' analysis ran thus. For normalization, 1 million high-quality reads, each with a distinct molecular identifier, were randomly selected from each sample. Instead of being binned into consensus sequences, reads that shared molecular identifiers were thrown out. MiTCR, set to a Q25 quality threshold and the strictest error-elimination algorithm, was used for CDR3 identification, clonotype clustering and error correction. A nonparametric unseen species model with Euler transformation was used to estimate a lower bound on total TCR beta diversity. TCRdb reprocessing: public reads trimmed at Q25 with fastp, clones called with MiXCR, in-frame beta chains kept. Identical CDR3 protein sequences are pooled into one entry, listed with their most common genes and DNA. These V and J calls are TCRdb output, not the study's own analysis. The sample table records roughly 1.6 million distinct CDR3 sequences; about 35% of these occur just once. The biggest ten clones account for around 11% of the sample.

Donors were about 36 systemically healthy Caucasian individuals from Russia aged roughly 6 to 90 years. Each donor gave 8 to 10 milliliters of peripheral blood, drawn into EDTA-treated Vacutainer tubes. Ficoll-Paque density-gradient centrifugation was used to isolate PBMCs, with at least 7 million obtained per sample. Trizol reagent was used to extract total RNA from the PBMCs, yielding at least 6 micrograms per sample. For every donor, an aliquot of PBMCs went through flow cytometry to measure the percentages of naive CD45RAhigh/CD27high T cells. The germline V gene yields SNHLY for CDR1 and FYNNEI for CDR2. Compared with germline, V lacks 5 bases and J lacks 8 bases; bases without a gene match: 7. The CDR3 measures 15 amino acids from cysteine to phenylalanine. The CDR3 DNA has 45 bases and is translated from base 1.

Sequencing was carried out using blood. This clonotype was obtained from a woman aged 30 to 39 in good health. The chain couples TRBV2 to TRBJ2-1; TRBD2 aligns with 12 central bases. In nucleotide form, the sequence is TGTGCCAGCAGTCTAGCGGGAGGGCCTGGTCATGAGCAGTTCTTC. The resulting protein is CASSLAGGPGHEQFF.